This is a list of T cell receptor beta chains from one sample in a study of regulatory T cells in long-lasting Graves disease. MiXCR, run by TCRdb on the multiplex PCR reads, gives a single entry per CDR3 protein. The profile shows a few hundred thousand distinct CDR3 sequences, about 22% of them singletons. This material consisted of peripheral blood mononuclear cells (PBMCs), taken when the disease was refractory, from a patient treated with antithyroid drugs. These receptors were taken from a female donor with Graves disease. Each CDR3 is given with its conserved first and last residue. The D gene is left open where the match is weak. Only part of the rows carry a size: once, few, many, or a class if the clone is expanded.

d_gene: .; j_gene: TRBJ2-2; abundance: few; v_gene: TRBV6-5; CDR3aa: CASSYQVVRGANTGELFF; CDR3nt: TGTGCCAGCAGTTACCAAGTAGTCAGAGGGGCCAACACCGGGGAGCTGTTTTTT
d_gene: .; j_gene: TRBJ2-5; abundance: many; v_gene: TRBV28; CDR3aa: CASSPRTTAVETQYF; CDR3nt: TGTGCCAGCAGCCCTCGAACGACTGCCGTAGAGACCCAGTACTTC
d_gene: .; j_gene: TRBJ1-6; abundance: .; v_gene: TRBV11-2; CDR3aa: CASSLGGRVTGPSYNSPLHF; CDR3nt: TGTGCCAGCAGCTTAGGTGGGAGAGTTACAGGGCCTTCCTATAATTCACCCCTCCACTTT
d_gene: TRBD2; j_gene: TRBJ2-2; abundance: .; v_gene: TRBV7-9; CDR3aa: CASTLAGGLGGELFF; CDR3nt: TGTGCCAGCACCTTAGCGGGGGGGCTTGGCGGGGAGCTGTTTTTT
d_gene: .; j_gene: TRBJ2-5; abundance: many; v_gene: TRBV2; CDR3aa: CASSFQGHGETQYF; CDR3nt: TGTGCCAGCAGCTTCCAGGGGCACGGAGAGACCCAGTACTTC
d_gene: .; j_gene: TRBJ1-5; abundance: few; v_gene: TRBV20-1; CDR3aa: CSATEGIQPQHF; CDR3nt: TGCAGTGCTACAGAGGGAATTCAGCCCCAGCATTTT
d_gene: .; j_gene: TRBJ2-7; abundance: few; v_gene: TRBV6-1; CDR3aa: CASRAGAGYEQYF; CDR3nt: TGTGCCAGCAGGGCGGGGGCTGGCTACGAGCAGTACTTC
d_gene: TRBD1; j_gene: TRBJ1-5; abundance: few; v_gene: TRBV7-2; CDR3aa: CASSLVTGEWQPQHF; CDR3nt: TGTGCCAGCAGCTTAGTGACAGGGGAATGGCAGCCCCAGCATTTT
d_gene: TRBD1; j_gene: TRBJ1-6; abundance: many; v_gene: TRBV6-1; CDR3aa: CASGQVPSPLHF; CDR3nt: TGTGCCAGCGGACAGGTGCCATCACCCCTCCACTTT
d_gene: .; j_gene: TRBJ2-7; abundance: few; v_gene: TRBV10-3; CDR3aa: CAISVTGEGYEQYF; CDR3nt: TGTGCCATCAGTGTAACGGGAGAGGGATACGAGCAGTACTTC
d_gene: .; j_gene: TRBJ1-5; abundance: few; v_gene: TRBV28; CDR3aa: CASQAPGGNQPQHF; CDR3nt: TGTGCCAGTCAAGCTCCCGGGGGCAATCAGCCCCAGCATTTT
d_gene: TRBD1; j_gene: TRBJ2-1; abundance: .; v_gene: TRBV5-1; CDR3aa: CASTLGTGENEQFF; CDR3nt: TGCGCCAGCACCCTGGGAACAGGGGAGAACGAGCAGTTCTTC
d_gene: .; j_gene: TRBJ2-7; abundance: few; v_gene: TRBV5-4; CDR3aa: CASFEKGSYEQYF; CDR3nt: TGTGCCAGCTTCGAAAAGGGCTCCTACGAGCAGTACTTC
d_gene: .; j_gene: TRBJ1-1; abundance: many; v_gene: TRBV6-1; CDR3aa: CASIELGRFGTEAFF; CDR3nt: TGTGCCAGCATCGAACTCGGCCGGTTTGGGACTGAAGCTTTCTTT
d_gene: .; j_gene: TRBJ1-5; abundance: few; v_gene: TRBV6-9; CDR3aa: CASSSPPGRYQPQHF; CDR3nt: TGTGCCAGCAGTTCCCCTCCGGGGCGGTATCAGCCCCAGCATTTT
d_gene: .; j_gene: TRBJ1-1; abundance: .; v_gene: TRBV4-1; CDR3aa: CASSQDYGYSFNTEAFF; CDR3nt: TGCGCCAGCAGCCAAGATTACGGTTACAGCTTTAACACTGAAGCTTTCTTT
d_gene: .; j_gene: TRBJ1-1; abundance: many; v_gene: TRBV28; CDR3aa: CASSPEGGFGFTEAFF; CDR3nt: TGTGCCAGCAGTCCCGAGGGGGGGTTTGGGTTCACTGAAGCTTTCTTT
d_gene: TRBD2; j_gene: TRBJ2-2; abundance: few; v_gene: TRBV28; CDR3aa: CASLISGGLNTGELFF; CDR3nt: TGTGCCAGCCTTATTAGCGGGGGGCTCAACACCGGGGAGCTGTTTTTT
d_gene: .; j_gene: TRBJ1-2; abundance: few; v_gene: TRBV19; CDR3aa: CASSPGAPNYGYTF; CDR3nt: TGTGCCAGTAGCCCGGGAGCCCCTAACTATGGCTACACCTTC
d_gene: .; j_gene: TRBJ2-7; abundance: .; v_gene: TRBV27; CDR3aa: CASSSLGSSYEQYF; CDR3nt: TGTGCCAGCAGTTCGCTCGGATCCTCCTACGAGCAGTACTTC
d_gene: .; j_gene: TRBJ1-1; abundance: many; v_gene: TRBV20-1; CDR3aa: CSASGGGDTEAFF; CDR3nt: TGCAGTGCTAGTGGGGGCGGGGACACTGAAGCTTTCTTT
d_gene: .; j_gene: TRBJ1-2; abundance: .; v_gene: TRBV19; CDR3aa: CASKGIRNYGYTF; CDR3nt: TGTGCCAGTAAGGGAATTAGAAACTATGGCTACACCTTC
d_gene: .; j_gene: TRBJ2-5; abundance: .; v_gene: TRBV19; CDR3aa: CASSTGRGGTQYF; CDR3nt: TGTGCCAGCTCGACAGGGAGGGGCGGCACCCAGTACTTC
d_gene: .; j_gene: TRBJ2-7; abundance: few; v_gene: TRBV30; CDR3aa: CAWLHREPYEQYF; CDR3nt: TGTGCCTGGCTCCACCGGGAGCCCTACGAGCAGTACTTC
d_gene: TRBD1; j_gene: TRBJ1-2; abundance: many; v_gene: TRBV5-1; CDR3aa: CASRQGTGTTNYGYTF; CDR3nt: TGCGCCAGCAGACAAGGGACAGGGACGACCAACTATGGCTACACCTTC
d_gene: .; j_gene: TRBJ2-3; abundance: .; v_gene: TRBV28; CDR3aa: CASSLFSSSTQYF; CDR3nt: TGTGCCAGCAGTTTATTTTCCAGTTCTACGCAGTATTTT
d_gene: TRBD1; j_gene: TRBJ1-6; abundance: many; v_gene: TRBV28; CDR3aa: CASRGTGNSPLHF; CDR3nt: TGTGCCAGCAGAGGGACAGGAAATTCACCCCTCCACTTT
d_gene: .; j_gene: TRBJ2-5; abundance: many; v_gene: TRBV2; CDR3aa: CASQSGPQETQYF; CDR3nt: TGTGCCAGCCAGAGCGGGCCCCAAGAGACCCAGTACTTC
d_gene: TRBD1; j_gene: TRBJ1-5; abundance: few; v_gene: TRBV6-1; CDR3aa: CASTFLTGLNQPQHF; CDR3nt: TGTGCCAGCACCTTCCTGACAGGGTTGAATCAGCCCCAGCATTTT